The clone carrying this T cell receptor (beta chain) has only a few counts. The antigen remains unidentified. The sample belongs to a study of T cells in Graves' hyperthyroidism and ophthalmopathy. General study findings and limits: Most expanded thyroid clonotypes above 0.001 recurred in blood. Ophthalmopathy, as predicted by the model, came a median roughly 6.5 months after the prediction.

It was RNA transcripts that yielded the amplified TCR beta CDR3 regions. The study used the HTBI primer set for a first-round RT-PCR of the TCR CDR3. TCRdb reprocessed the multiplex PCR reads with MiXCR, giving one entry per CDR3 protein. The table has around 760,000 distinct CDR3 sequences, approximately 36% seen once. With 1 base removed from V and 10 bases from J, the gap between germline ends came to 17 bases. CDR3 length equals 16 residues. Per the germline V gene, CDR1 is SEHNR and CDR2 is FQNEAQ (reference sequence). Diagnosis rested on symptoms, serum thyroxine and TRAb, thyroid ultrasound, and orbital computed tomography. PBMCs were obtained from about 9.9 ml fresh peripheral blood.

The chain has TRBV7-9 and TRBJ1-6, with D perhaps TRBD1 (6 bases). This TCR derives from a woman aged 40 to 50 with Graves' hyperthyroidism. Sequencing used blood. In nucleotides, the CDR3 is TGTGCCAGCAGCTTAGTCGGGGGGCCCAATACCTCACCCCTCCACTTT. Translating it yields CASSLVGGPNTSPLHF.